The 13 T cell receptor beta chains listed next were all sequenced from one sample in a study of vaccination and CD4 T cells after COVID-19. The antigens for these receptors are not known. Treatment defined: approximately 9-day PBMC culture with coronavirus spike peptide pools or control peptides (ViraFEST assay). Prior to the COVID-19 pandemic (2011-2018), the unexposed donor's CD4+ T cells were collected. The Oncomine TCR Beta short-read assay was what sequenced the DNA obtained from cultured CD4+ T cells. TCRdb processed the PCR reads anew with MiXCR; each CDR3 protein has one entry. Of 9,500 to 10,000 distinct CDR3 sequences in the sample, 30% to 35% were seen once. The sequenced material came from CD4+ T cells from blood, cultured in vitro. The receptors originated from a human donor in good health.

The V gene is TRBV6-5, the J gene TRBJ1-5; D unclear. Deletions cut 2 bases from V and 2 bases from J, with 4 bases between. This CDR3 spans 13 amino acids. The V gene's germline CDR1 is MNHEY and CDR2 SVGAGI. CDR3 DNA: TGTGCCAGCAGTTACCTCCGCAATCAGCCCCAGCATTTT. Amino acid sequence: CASSYLRNQPQHF.

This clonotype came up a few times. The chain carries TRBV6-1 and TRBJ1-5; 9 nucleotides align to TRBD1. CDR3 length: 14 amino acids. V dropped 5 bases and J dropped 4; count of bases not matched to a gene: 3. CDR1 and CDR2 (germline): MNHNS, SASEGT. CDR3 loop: CASSPGQGNQPQHF. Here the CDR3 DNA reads TGTGCCAGCAGTCCTGGACAGGGGAATCAGCCCCAGCATTTT.

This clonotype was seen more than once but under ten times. The CDR3 protein is CASSEYLDTEAFF. The CDR3 nucleotides read TGTGCCAGCAGTGAATATTTGGACACTGAAGCTTTCTTT. This rearrangement joins TRBV25-1 to TRBJ1-1; D ambiguous. Germline V gives CDR1 MGHDK, CDR2 SYGVNS. Trimming took off 0 bases at V and 3 bases at J, with 5 bases between the two ends. The CDR3 has 13 amino acids.

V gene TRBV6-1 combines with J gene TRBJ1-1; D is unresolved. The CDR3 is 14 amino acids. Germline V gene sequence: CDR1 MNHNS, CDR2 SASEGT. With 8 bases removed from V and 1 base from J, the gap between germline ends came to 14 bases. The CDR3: CASLDLTWNTEAFF. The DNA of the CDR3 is TGTGCCAGCCTCGACCTTACTTGGAACACTGAAGCTTTCTTT.

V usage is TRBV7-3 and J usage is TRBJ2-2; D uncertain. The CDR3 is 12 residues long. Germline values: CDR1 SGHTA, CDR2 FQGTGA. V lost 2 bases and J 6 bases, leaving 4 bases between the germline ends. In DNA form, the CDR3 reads TGTGCCAGCAGCTTAGACTCCGGGGAGCTGTTTTTT. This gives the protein CASSLDSGELFF.

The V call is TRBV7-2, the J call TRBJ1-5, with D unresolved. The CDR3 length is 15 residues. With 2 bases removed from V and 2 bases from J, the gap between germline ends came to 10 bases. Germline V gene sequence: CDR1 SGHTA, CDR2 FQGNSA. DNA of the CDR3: TGTGCCAGCAGCTTAAAGGGTAGGGGCAATCAGCCCCAGCATTTT. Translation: CASSLKGRGNQPQHF.

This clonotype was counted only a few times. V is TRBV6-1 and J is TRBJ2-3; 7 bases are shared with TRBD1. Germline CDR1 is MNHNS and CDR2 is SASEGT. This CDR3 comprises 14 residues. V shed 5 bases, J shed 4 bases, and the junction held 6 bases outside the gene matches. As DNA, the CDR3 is TGTGCCAGCAGTCCTAACAGGGGACCAGATACGCAGTATTTT. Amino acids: CASSPNRGPDTQYF.

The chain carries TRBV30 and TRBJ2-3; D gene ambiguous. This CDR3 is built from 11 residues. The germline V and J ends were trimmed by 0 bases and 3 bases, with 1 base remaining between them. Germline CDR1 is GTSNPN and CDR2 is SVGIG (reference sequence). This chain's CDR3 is CAWSVTDTQYF. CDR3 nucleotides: TGTGCCTGGAGTGTGACAGATACGCAGTATTTT.

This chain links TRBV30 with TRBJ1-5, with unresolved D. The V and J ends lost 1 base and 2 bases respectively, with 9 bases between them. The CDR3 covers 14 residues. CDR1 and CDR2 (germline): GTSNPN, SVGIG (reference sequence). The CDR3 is CAWSGLDGNQPQHF. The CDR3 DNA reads TGTGCCTGGAGTGGACTGGACGGCAATCAGCCCCAGCATTTT. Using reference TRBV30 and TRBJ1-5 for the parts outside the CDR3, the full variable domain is SQTIHQWPATLVQPVGSPLSLECTVEGTSNPNLYWYRQAAGRGLQLLFYSVGIGQISSEVPQNLSASRPQDRQFILSSKKLLLSDSGFYLCAWSGLDGNQPQHFGDGTRLSIL.

The CDR3 protein is CASSYDSNYGYTF. The CDR3 DNA sequence: TGTGCCAGCAGCTACGACAGTAACTATGGCTACACCTTC. The rearrangement joins TRBV5-8 to TRBJ1-2; TRBD1 might be the D (5 bases). This CDR3 contains 13 residues. V was shortened by 3 bases and J by 1 base, with 7 bases between the two germline ends. Germline CDR1 and CDR2: SGHTS and YDEGEE.

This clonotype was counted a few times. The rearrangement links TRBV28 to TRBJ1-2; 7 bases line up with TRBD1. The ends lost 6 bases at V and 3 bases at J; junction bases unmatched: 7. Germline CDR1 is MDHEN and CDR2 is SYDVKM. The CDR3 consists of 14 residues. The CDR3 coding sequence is TGTGCCAGCAGATCGACAGGGACGCACTATGGCTACACCTTC. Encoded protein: CASRSTGTHYGYTF.

The DNA of the CDR3 is TGCAGCGCCCGGGAGAACGGAAACACCATATATTTT. It encodes CSARENGNTIYF. The genes are TRBV29-1 and TRBJ1-3; no clear D gene. This CDR3 contains 12 residues. Germline V gene lookup returns CDR1 SQVTM and CDR2 ANQGSEA. V gave up 7 bases and J gave up 4 bases, with 11 bases separating them.

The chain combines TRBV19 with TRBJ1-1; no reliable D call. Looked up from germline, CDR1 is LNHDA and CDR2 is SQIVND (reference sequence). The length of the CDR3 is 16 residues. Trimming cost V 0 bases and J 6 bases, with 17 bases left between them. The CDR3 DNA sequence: TGTGCCAGTAGTATAGACCCCGGAGCCGGTGGTCCTGAAGCTTTCTTT. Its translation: CASSIDPGAGGPEAFF.